The 14 T cell receptor beta chains below come from one sample, sequenced in a study of neurological immune-mediated disorders. One entry per CDR3 protein, called by TCRdb with MiXCR from the 5' RACE reads. The top ten clones hold 2.2% of a sample with 81,000 or so distinct CDR3 sequences, 4.5% to 6.5% of them seen once. Sequencing was done on a sample of PBMCs. These receptors were taken from a woman aged 25 to 39 with multiple sclerosis.

This clonotype occurred many times. This chain joins TRBV6-5 and TRBJ2-2, with D unclear. The ends were cut back, 6 bases at V and 3 bases at J, with 17 bases in the middle. This CDR3 has 16 residues. Germline V gives CDR1 MNHEY, CDR2 SVGAGI. The DNA of the CDR3 is TGTGCCAGCAGGCCCAACCCTCTGGGGTACACCGGGGAGCTGTTTTTT. Its translation: CASRPNPLGYTGELFF.

This clonotype was observed at least ten times. A read error is possible here, since a much larger clone lies one base away. The chain recombines TRBV5-1 with TRBJ1-6, with a weak D call TRBD1 (6 bases). CDR3 size: 13 residues. In germline, CDR1 is SGHRS, CDR2 YFSETQ. CDR3 loop: CASSSPMAGGLNF. The CDR3 DNA is TGCGCCAGCAGCTCTCCCATGGCGGGGGGCCTCAACTTT.

This clonotype has a count of ten or more. The rearrangement uses TRBV20-1 and TRBJ1-1; TRBD1 agrees at 7 bases. Germline values: CDR1 DFQATT, CDR2 SNEGSKA (reference sequence). This CDR3 spans 16 amino acids. V trimming: 0 bases; J trimming: 1 base; junction bases outside the gene matches: 8. This CDR3 is CSARDRRGLGNTEAFF. CDR3 DNA sequence: TGCAGTGCTAGAGATCGGAGGGGGCTGGGGAACACTGAAGCTTTCTTT.

This clonotype was observed at least ten times. The J gene is TRBJ1-6, the V gene TRBV20-1, with D uncertain. The ends were cut back, 3 bases at V and 6 bases at J, with 6 bases in the middle. Germline CDR1 is DFQATT and CDR2 is SNEGSKA (reference sequence). This CDR3 has 12 residues. CDR3 sequence: CSASGPNSPLHF. CDR3 nucleotides: TGCAGTGCTAGTGGCCCTAATTCACCCCTCCACTTT.

This clonotype was detected many times. The chain is built from TRBV6-5 and TRBJ1-4; D might be TRBD1 (6 bases). The CDR3 has 15 amino acids. With 2 bases removed from V and 3 bases from J, the gap between germline ends came to 10 bases. Germline V CDR1 and CDR2: MNHEY, SVGAGI. The CDR3 DNA reads as TGTGCCAGCAGTTACCTGGGACACCCTAATGAAAAACTGTTTTTT. Translation: CASSYLGHPNEKLFF.

This clonotype has a count of ten or more. CDR3 sequence reads: CASSHGTDNEQFF. DNA of the CDR3: TGTGCCAGCAGTCACGGGACAGACAATGAGCAGTTCTTC. The rearrangement uses TRBV27 and TRBJ2-1; 7 positions match TRBD1. Per the germline V gene, CDR1 is MNHEY and CDR2 is SMNVEV (reference sequence). The CDR3 is made up of 13 amino acids. V lost 5 bases to trimming and J lost 5 bases; unmatched junction nucleotides: 3.

This clonotype appeared many times. The chain couples TRBV3-1 to TRBJ2-3; 9 bases match TRBD1. The CDR3 extends over 15 amino acids. Looked up from germline, CDR1 is LGHDT and CDR2 is YNNKEL (reference sequence). Trimming removed 5 bases from V and 7 bases from J; junction bases left unmatched: 10. The DNA for the CDR3 is TGTGCCAGCAGCACTAACAGGGGGCGCATAAATACGCAGTATTTT. It yields the protein CASSTNRGRINTQYF.

This clonotype occurred many times. This chain joins TRBV24-1 and TRBJ2-1, with TRBD1 matching over 8 bases. This CDR3 spans 17 amino acids. Trimming cost V 1 base and J 7 bases; bases outside gene matches: 11. CDR1 is KGHDR and CDR2 is SFDVKD in the germline V gene. This CDR3 is CATSDFTAGGLGNEQFF. The CDR3 DNA is TGTGCCACCAGTGATTTTACGGCAGGGGGCCTTGGGAATGAGCAGTTCTTC.

The genes are TRBV11-3 and TRBJ2-1, with TRBD1 matching over 8 bases. This CDR3 comprises 17 residues. Germline V gene sequence: CDR1 SGHNT, CDR2 YENEEA. V lost 1 base, J lost 0 bases, and 5 bases stayed unmatched. The CDR3 DNA follows: TGTGCCAGCAGCTTAGGGATACAGGGGGTCTCCTACAATGAGCAGTTCTTC. Amino acid sequence: CASSLGIQGVSYNEQFF.

This clonotype showed up many times. The CDR3 here is CASSSAGTGDEKLFF. The CDR3 DNA reads as TGCGCCAGCAGCTCAGCAGGGACAGGGGATGAAAAACTGTTTTTT. The chain links TRBV5-1 to TRBJ1-4, with 10 bases matching TRBD1. This CDR3 contains 15 residues. Trimming at V came to 3 bases and at J to 6 bases, leaving 5 bases not matched to a gene. Germline CDR1 and CDR2: SGHRS and YFSETQ. The full variable domain, with the rest looked up from reference TRBV5-1 and TRBJ1-4, is KAGVTQTPRYLIKTRGQQVTLSCSPISGHRSVSWYQQTPGQGLQFLFEYFSETQRNKGNFPGRFSGRQFSNSRSEMNVSTLELGDSALYLCASSSAGTGDEKLFFGSGTQLSVL.

On this clonotype itself: A read error may explain this, as a much larger clone is one base away. The chain is built from TRBV4-1 and TRBJ1-1; D remains ambiguous. CDR1 and CDR2 from the germline V gene are MGHRA and YSYEKL. Trimming took off 3 bases at V and 7 bases at J, with 6 bases between the two ends. The CDR3 length is 11 residues. In nucleotides, the CDR3 is TGCGCCAGCAGCCACAGCATTGAAGCTTTCTTT. It codes for CASSHSIEAFF.

This clonotype was seen many times. The chain employs TRBV29-1 and TRBJ2-1; weak D call: TRBD2 (7 bases). Germline V gene data show CDR1 as SQVTM and CDR2 as ANQGSEA. This CDR3 is 13 amino acids long. V lost 6 bases to trimming and J lost 8 bases, with 17 bases between them. Here the CDR3 DNA reads TGCAGCGTCCGGGGGGCTCCGTTCCATGAGCAGTTCTTC. This codes for CSVRGAPFHEQFF.

This clonotype was detected a few times. This chain links TRBV20-1 with TRBJ2-1; 8 bases align to TRBD2. The CDR3 covers 15 residues. V trimming: 2 bases; J trimming: 7 bases; junction bases outside the gene matches: 10. Per germline, CDR1 DFQATT and CDR2 SNEGSKA (reference sequence). Here the CDR3 DNA reads TGCAGTGCTAGAAGTGGGACGGGGGGGCGTAATGAGCAGTTCTTC. This gives the protein CSARSGTGGRNEQFF.

In this sample, this clonotype turned up many times. V is TRBV12-3 or TRBV12-4 and J is TRBJ2-5, with 9 bases fitting TRBD1. Trimming removed 5 bases from V and 6 bases from J; junction bases left unmatched: 7. The CDR3 length is 14 residues. CDR3 amino acids: CASSTTGGAQTQYF. CDR3 nucleotides: TGTGCCAGCAGTACCACAGGGGGCGCACAGACCCAGTACTTC.